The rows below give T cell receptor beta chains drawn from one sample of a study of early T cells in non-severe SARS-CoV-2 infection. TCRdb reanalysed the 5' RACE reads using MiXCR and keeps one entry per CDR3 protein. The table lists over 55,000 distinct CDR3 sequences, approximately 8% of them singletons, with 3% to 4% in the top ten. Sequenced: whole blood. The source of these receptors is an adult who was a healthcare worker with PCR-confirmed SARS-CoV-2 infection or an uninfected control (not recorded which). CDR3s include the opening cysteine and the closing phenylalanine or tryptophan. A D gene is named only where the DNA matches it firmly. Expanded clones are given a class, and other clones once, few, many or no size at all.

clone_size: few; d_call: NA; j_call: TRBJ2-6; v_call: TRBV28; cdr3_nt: TGTGCCAGCAGTTACCGGAACTCTGGGGCCAACGTCCTGACTTTC; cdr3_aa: CASSYRNSGANVLTF
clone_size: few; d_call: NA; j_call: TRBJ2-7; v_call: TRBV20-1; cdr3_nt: TGCAGTGCTAGAGAGTCCGCACTAGCCTCTTTTGTCGAGCAGTACTTC; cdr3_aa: CSARESALASFVEQYF
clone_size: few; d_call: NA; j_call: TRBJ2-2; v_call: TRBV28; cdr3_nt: TGTGCCAGCAGCCAGGGAGCTGGCACCGGGGAGCTGTTTTTT; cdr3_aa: CASSQGAGTGELFF
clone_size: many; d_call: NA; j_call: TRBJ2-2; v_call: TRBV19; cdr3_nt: TGTGCCAGTAGTCCCCCGGGCCTTAGGGGCGGGGAGCTGTTTTTT; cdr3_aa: CASSPPGLRGGELFF
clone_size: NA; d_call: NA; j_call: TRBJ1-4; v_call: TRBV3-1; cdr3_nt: TGTGCCAGCAGCCAAGATCTAAGGGGCAGGCCTAATGAAAAACTGTTTTTT; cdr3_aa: CASSQDLRGRPNEKLFF
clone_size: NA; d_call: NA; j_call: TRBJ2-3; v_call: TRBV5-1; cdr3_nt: TGCGCCAGCAACCACCAGGGTTTAGCCCGCACAGATACGCAGTATTTT; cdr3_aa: CASNHQGLARTDTQYF
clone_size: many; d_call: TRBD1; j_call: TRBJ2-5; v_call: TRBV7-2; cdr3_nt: TGTGCCAGCAGCTTTGTCCAGGGGGCTGAGGAGACCCAGTACTTC; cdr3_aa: CASSFVQGAEETQYF
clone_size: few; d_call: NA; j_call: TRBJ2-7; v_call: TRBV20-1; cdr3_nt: TGCAGTGCTGTAAACAGGGGAGGGGCGTCCTACGAGCAGTACTTC; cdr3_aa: CSAVNRGGASYEQYF
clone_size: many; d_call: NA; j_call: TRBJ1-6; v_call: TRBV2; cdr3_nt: TGTGCCAGCAGTGGAAGGAGCTCCTATAATTCACCCCTCCACTTT; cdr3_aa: CASSGRSSYNSPLHF
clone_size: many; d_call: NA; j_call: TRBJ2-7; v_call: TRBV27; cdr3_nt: TGTGCCAGCAGACCGCGCGGAACAGCCGCTCCCTACGAGCAGTACTTC; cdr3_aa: CASRPRGTAAPYEQYF
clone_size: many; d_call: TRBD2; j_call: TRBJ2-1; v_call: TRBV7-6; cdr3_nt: TGTGCCAGCAGCTTAGCCGGGACTAGCGGCAATGAGCAGTTCTTC; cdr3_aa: CASSLAGTSGNEQFF
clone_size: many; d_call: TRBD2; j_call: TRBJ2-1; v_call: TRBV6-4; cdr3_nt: TGTGCCAGCAGTGACTCGACTAGCGGGAGCAATGAGCAGTTCTTC; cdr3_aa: CASSDSTSGSNEQFF
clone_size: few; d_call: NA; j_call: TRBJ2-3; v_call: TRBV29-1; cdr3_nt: TGCAGCGTTGAAGGCGGGATGGGGACAGATACGCAGTATTTT; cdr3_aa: CSVEGGMGTDTQYF
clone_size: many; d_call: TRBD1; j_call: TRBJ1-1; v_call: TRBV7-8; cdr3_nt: TGTGCCAGCAGCTTATCGGGACAGTACACTGAAGCTTTCTTT; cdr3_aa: CASSLSGQYTEAFF
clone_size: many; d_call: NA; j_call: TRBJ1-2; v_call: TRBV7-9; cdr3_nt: TGTGCCAGCTCCGAGGGCAGGGGCATTCCGGGCTACACCTTC; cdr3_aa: CASSEGRGIPGYTF
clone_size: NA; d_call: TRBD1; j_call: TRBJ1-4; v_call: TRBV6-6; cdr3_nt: TGTGCCAGCAGTTACTCGACGACAGGGGGCAATAATGAAAAACTGTTTTTT; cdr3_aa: CASSYSTTGGNNEKLFF
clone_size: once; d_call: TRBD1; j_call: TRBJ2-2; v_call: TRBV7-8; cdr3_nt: TGTGCCAGCAGCAAACAGGGGGCGAACACCGGGGAGCTGTTTTTT; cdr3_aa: CASSKQGANTGELFF
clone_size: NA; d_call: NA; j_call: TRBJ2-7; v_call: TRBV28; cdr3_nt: TGTGCCAGCAGTTTCCCGACTAGTGGAACGGTCCCCCCCTACGAGCAGTACTTC; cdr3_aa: CASSFPTSGTVPPYEQYF
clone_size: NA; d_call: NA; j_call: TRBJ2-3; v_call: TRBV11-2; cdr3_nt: TGTGCCAGCAGCTTAGATACCGCCTATACGCAGTATTTT; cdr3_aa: CASSLDTAYTQYF